This T cell receptor beta chain was identified in a study of T cells after yellow fever vaccination. Study-wide results and limits: Some clonotypes, a small share, were shared between CD4 and CD8 compartments.

On this clonotype itself: Its antigen is unidentified.

Conversion of TCR transcripts into cDNA relied on 5'RACE template switching, which added a universal primer site and UMIs. MiXCR, run by TCRdb on the 5' RACE reads, gives a single entry per CDR3 protein. The sample lists hundreds of thousands of distinct CDR3 sequences, around 17% seen once, with around 15% in the top ten. The origin of this receptor is a man aged 18 to 35 who received the YFV17D yellow fever vaccine. Sequencing was performed on PBMCs, taken 5 to 6 days after the first yellow fever vaccination.

The CDR3 DNA follows: TGTGCCATCAATGCAGATAGCACAGATACGCAGTATTTT. Residues: CAINADSTDTQYF. The V and J genes are TRBV24-1 and TRBJ2-3; no firm D call. The CDR3 loop spans 13 amino acids. Germline V gene sequence: CDR1 KGHDR, CDR2 SFDVKD. With 11 bases removed from V and 0 bases from J, the gap between germline ends came to 11 bases.